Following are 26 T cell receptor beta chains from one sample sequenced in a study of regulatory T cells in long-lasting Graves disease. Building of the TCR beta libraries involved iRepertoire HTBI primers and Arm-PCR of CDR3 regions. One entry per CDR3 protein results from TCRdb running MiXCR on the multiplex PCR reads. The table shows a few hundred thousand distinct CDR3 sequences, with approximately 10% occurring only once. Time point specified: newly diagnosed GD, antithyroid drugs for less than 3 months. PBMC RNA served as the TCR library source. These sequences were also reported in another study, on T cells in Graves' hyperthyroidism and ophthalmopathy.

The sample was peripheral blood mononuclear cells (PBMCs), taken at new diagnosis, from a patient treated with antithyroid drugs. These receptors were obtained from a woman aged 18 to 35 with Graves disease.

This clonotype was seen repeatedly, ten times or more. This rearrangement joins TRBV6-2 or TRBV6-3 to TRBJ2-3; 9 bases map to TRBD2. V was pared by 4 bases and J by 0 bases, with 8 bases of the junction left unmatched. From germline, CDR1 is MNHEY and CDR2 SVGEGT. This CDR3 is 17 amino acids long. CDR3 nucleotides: TGTGCCAGCAGTTGGTCTAGCGGGGATGTCAGCACAGATACGCAGTATTTT. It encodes CASSWSSGDVSTDTQYF.

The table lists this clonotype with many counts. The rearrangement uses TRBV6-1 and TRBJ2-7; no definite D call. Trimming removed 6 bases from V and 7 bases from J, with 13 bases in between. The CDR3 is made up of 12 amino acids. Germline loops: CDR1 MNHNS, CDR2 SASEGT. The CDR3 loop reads CASRRSVKEQYF. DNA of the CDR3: TGTGCCAGCAGACGGTCAGTCAAGGAGCAGTACTTC.

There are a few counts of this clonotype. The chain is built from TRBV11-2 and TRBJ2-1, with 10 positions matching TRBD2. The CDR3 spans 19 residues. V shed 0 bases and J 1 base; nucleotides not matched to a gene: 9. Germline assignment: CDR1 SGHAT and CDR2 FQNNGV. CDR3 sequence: CASSLDSASGRASYNEQFF. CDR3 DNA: TGTGCCAGCAGCTTAGATTCGGCGAGCGGGAGGGCTTCCTACAATGAGCAGTTCTTC.

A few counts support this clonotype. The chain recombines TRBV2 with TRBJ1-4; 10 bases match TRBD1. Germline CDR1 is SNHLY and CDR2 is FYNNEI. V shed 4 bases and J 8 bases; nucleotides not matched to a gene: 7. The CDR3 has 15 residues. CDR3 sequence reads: CASSGETGGEEKLFF. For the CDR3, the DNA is TGTGCCAGCAGTGGAGAGACAGGGGGCGAGGAAAAACTGTTTTTT.

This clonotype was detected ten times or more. The CDR3 DNA is TGTGCCAGCAGTTCCCGGACAGGATTAACCTCTGGAAACACCATATATTTT. Its protein is CASSSRTGLTSGNTIYF. The genes are TRBV27 and TRBJ1-3, with TRBD1 matching over 7 bases. V lost 4 bases to trimming and J lost 0 bases; unmatched junction nucleotides: 9. The V gene's germline CDR1 is MNHEY and CDR2 SMNVEV (reference sequence). This CDR3 has 17 residues.

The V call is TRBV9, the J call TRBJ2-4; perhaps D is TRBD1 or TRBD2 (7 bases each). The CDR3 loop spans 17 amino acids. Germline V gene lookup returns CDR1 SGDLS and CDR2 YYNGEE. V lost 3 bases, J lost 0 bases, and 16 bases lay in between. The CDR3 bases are TGTGCCAGCAGCGAAACGACAGGGAGGGCAGCCAAAAACATTCAGTACTTC. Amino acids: CASSETTGRAAKNIQYF.

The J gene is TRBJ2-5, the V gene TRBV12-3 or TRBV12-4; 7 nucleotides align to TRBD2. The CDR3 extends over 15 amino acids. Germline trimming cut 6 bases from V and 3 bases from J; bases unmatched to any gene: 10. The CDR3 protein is CASRPWGGDKETQYF. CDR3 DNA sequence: TGTGCCAGCAGGCCTTGGGGGGGGGATAAAGAGACCCAGTACTTC.

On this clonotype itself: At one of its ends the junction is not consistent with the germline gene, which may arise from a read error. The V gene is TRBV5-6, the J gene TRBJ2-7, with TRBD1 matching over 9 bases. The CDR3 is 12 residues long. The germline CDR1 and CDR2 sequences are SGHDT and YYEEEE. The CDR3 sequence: CASSRIRDRVEF. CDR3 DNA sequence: TGTGCCAGCAGTAGGATACGGGACAGGGTTGAGTTC. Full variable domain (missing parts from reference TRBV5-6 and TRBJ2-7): DAGVTQSPTHLIKTRGQQVTLRCSPKSGHDTVSWYQQALGQGPQFIFQYYEEEERQRGNFPDRFSGHQFPNYSSELNVNALLLGDSALYLCASSRIRDRVEFGPGTRLTVT.

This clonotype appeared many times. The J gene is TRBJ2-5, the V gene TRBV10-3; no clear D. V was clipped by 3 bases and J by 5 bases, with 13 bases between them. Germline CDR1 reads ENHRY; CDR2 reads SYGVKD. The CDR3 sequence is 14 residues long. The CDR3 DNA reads TGTGCCATCAGTGAACAGAGAACTGGTGAGACCCAGTACTTC. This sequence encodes CAISEQRTGETQYF.

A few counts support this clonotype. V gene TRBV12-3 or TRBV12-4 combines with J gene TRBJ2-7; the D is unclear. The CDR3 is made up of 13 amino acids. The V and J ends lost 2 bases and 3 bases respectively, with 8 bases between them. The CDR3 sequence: CASSLTESYEQYF. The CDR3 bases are TGTGCCAGCAGTTTAACAGAAAGCTACGAGCAGTACTTC.

The CDR3 spells CASSSPRTGLNYGYTF. In nucleotides, the CDR3 is TGTGCCAGCAGTTCTCCGCGGACAGGACTAAACTATGGCTACACCTTC. The rearrangement uses TRBV6-2 or TRBV6-3 and TRBJ1-2; the match to TRBD1 covers 7 bases. Germline assignment: CDR1 MNHEY and CDR2 SVGEGT. The CDR3 runs 16 residues. The junction had 10 bases not matched to a gene; V was cut back by 4 bases and J by 2 bases.

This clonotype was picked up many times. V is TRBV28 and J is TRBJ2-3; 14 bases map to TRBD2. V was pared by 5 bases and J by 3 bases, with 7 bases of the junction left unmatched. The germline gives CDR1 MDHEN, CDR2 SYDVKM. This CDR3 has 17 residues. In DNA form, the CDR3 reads TGTGCCAGCAGTCCGACTAGCGGGAGGGCCGGAACAGATACGCAGTATTTT. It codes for CASSPTSGRAGTDTQYF.

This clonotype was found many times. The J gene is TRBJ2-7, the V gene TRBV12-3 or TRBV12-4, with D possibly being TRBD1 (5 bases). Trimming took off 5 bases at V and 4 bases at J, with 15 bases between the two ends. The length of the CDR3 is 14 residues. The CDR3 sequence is CASSLGHRKYEQYF. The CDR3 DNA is TGTGCCAGCAGTCTCGGACACCGTAAGTACGAGCAGTACTTC.

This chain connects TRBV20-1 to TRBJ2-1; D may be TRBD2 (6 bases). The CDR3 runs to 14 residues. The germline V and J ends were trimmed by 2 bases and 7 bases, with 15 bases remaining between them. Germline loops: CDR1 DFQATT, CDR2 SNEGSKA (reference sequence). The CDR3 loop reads CSARSGTWLNEQFF. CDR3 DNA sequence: TGCAGTGCTAGATCCGGGACTTGGCTGAATGAGCAGTTCTTC.

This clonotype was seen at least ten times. The CDR3 sequence: CASSLLGLASPPSYNEQFF. CDR3 DNA sequence: TGTGCCAGCAGTCTTTTGGGACTAGCTAGCCCCCCCTCCTACAATGAGCAGTTCTTC. The rearrangement links TRBV6-1 to TRBJ2-1, with TRBD2 matching over 9 bases. CDR1 MNHNS and CDR2 SASEGT come from the germline V gene. This CDR3 has 19 amino acids. Trimming cost V 5 bases and J 0 bases; bases outside gene matches: 14.

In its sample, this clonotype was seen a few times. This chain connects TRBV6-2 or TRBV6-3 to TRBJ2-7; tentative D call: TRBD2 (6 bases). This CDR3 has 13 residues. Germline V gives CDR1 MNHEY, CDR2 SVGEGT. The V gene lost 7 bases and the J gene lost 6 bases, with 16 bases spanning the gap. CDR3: CASKGHRGGEQYV. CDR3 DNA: TGTGCCAGCAAAGGACACCGGGGAGGCGAGCAGTACGTC.

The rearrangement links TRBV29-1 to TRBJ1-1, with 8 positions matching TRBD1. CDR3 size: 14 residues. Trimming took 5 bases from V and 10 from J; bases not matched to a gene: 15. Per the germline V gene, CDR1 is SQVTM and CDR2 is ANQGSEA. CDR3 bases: TGCAGCGTTCCGAACACAGGGGGTATTGATGGAGCTTTCTTT. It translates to CSVPNTGGIDGAFF.

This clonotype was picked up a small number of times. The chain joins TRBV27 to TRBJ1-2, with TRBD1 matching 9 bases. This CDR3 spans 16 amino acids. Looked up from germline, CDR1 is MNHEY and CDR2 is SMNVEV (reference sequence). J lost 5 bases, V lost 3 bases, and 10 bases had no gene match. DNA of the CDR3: TGTGCCAGCAGTTTCTTGGGACAGGGAAAGCGGTATGGCTACACCTTC. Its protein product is CASSFLGQGKRYGYTF.

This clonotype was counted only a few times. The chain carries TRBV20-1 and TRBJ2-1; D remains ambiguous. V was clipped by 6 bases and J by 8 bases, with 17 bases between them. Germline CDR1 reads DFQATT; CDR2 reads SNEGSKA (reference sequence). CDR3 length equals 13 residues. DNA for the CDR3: TGCAGTGCCACGGCAACGGTTTGGGATGAGCAGTTCTTC. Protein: CSATATVWDEQFF.

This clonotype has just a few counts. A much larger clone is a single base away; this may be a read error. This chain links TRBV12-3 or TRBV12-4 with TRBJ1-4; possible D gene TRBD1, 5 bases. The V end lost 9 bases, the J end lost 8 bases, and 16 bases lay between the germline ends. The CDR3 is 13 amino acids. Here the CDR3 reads CASSQGGKEKLFF. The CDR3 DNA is TGTGCCAGTAGCCAGGGAGGGAAAGAAAAACTGTTTTTT.

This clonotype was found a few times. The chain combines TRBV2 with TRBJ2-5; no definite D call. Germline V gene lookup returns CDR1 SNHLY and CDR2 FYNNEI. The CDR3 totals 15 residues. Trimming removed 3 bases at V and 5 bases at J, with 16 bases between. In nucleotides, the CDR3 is TGTGCCAGCAGTGATAAGGGCAGGTCGGTGGAGACCCAGTACTTC. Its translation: CASSDKGRSVETQYF.

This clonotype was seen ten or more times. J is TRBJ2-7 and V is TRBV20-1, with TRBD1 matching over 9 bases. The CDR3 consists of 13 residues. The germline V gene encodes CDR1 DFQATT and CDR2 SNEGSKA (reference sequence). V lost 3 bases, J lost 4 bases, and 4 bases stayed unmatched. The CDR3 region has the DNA TGCAGTGCTAGGGGGACAGGGAGATACGAGCAGTACTTC. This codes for CSARGTGRYEQYF.

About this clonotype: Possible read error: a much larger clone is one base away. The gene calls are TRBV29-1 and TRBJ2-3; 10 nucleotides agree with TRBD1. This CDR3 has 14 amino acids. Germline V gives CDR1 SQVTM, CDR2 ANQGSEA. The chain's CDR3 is CNAGQGVGTDTQYF. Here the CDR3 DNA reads TGCAACGCTGGACAGGGGGTAGGCACAGATACGCAGTATTTT.

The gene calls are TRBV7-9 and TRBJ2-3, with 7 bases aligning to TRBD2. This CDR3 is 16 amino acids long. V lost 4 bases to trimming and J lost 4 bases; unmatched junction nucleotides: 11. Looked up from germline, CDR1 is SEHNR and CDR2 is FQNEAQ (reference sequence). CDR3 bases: TGTGCCAGCAGCTCCCGGGGGAAGCGGGGTGCAGATACGCAGTATTTT. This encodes CASSSRGKRGADTQYF.

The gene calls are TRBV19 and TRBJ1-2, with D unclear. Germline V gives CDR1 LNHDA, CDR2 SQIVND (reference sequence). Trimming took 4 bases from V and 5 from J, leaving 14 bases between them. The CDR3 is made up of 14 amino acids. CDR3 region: CASSNYDVGYGYTF. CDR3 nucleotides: TGTGCCAGTAGTAACTATGACGTCGGGTATGGCTACACCTTC.

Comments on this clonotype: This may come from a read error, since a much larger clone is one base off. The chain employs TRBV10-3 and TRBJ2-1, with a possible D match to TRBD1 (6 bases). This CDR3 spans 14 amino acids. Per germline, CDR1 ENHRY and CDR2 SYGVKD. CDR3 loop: CAISEVQGTSEQSF. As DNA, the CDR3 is TGTGCCATCAGTGAGGTTCAGGGGACGAGTGAGCAGTCCTTC.